This TCR beta chain was identified in a study of T cell responses to AZD1222 COVID-19 vaccine. The repertoire was sequenced with immunoSEQ multiplex PCR; TCRdb's copy has only in-frame clones and lacks some. The data hold 75,000 to 100,000 clones, with about nine tenths observed a single time. Germline CDR1 and CDR2: LGHDT and YNNKEL (reference sequence). CDR3 length: 16 amino acids. The V gene end was trimmed by 4 bases and the J gene end by 4 bases; junction bases not matched to a gene: 8. This chain joins TRBV3-1 (or the pseudogene TRBV3-2) and TRBJ2-5, with TRBD2 identical over 11 bases. The starting material was peripheral blood, obtained on day 0 of AZD1222 vaccination. The TCR originated in an adult in good health. This CDR3 is CASSLSIAGGRETQYF. The CDR3 bases are TGTGCCAGCAGCCTCTCTATAGCGGGAGGGCGAGAGACCCAGTACTTC.